This T cell receptor (beta chain) is drawn from a study of blood T cell repertoires in COVID-19. V was cut by 4 bases and J by 4 bases, with 11 bases left in between. The germline V gene encodes CDR1 SGHRS and CDR2 YFSETQ. There are 14 residues in the CDR3. Assay: immunoSEQ multiplex PCR; the TCRdb copy retains only in-frame clones and omits some. The data show about 140,000 clones, more than 75% seen once. V gene TRBV5-1 combines with J gene TRBJ1-4; D unclear. The sample consisted of peripheral blood. This receptor was taken from a man aged 55 to 70 with acute or convalescent COVID-19. The CDR3 DNA reads TGCGCCAGCAGCAGGAGTGGGAGTAATGAAAAACTGTTTTTT. It translates to CASSRSGSNEKLFF.